One sample yielded the 29 T cell receptor beta chains listed below, sequenced in a study of identical twins. TCRdb ran MiXCR on the 5' RACE reads and lists one entry per CDR3 protein. The data hold approximately 550,000 distinct CDR3 sequences, with about 20% observed a single time. These data are also associated with another study on yellow fever vaccine responses in identical twins.

The sequenced sample was CD4+ T cells sorted from blood. These receptors were collected from a woman aged 18-29 years in good health.

With respect to this clonotype: This sequence may be a read error, since a much larger clone differs from it by one base. The genes are TRBV5-1 and TRBJ2-7; no reliable D call. Germline V gives CDR1 SGHRS, CDR2 YFSETQ. The CDR3 is 14 amino acids. Between the trimmed V and J ends, which lost 4 bases and 4 bases, there was a span of 15 bases. This chain's CDR3 is CASSQGWLAYEQYF. The DNA of the CDR3 is TGCGCCAGCAGCCAAGGATGGTTAGCTTACGAGCAGTACTTC.

The genes are TRBV3-1 and TRBJ2-7, with a weak D call TRBD2 (5 bases). CDR1 and CDR2 from the germline V gene are LGHDT and YNNKEL (reference sequence). The germline V and J ends were trimmed by 4 bases and 0 bases, with 13 bases remaining between them. This CDR3 has 15 residues. The CDR3 DNA sequence: TGTGCCAGCAGCCGCGCGCTGACTACCTCCTACGAGCAGTACTTC. It translates to CASSRALTTSYEQYF.

This clonotype has more than one count but fewer than ten. V is TRBV2 and J is TRBJ2-7; D may be TRBD1 or TRBD2 (5 bases each). Deletions cut 8 bases from V and 5 bases from J, with 7 bases between. CDR3 length equals 10 residues. Germline assignment: CDR1 SNHLY and CDR2 FYNNEI. The CDR3 coding sequence is TGTGCCAGCTGGGGGAACGAGCAGTACTTC. It codes for CASWGNEQYF.

This chain uses TRBV27 with TRBJ2-1, with 14 bases identical to TRBD2. After removal of 2 bases from V and 4 bases from J, the junction contained 7 bases not matched to a gene. CDR1 MNHEY and CDR2 SMNVEV come from the germline V gene (reference sequence). The CDR3 length is 18 residues. The CDR3 loop is CASSLRGTSGSRYNEQFF. Here the CDR3 DNA reads TGTGCCAGCAGTTTAAGAGGGACTAGCGGGAGTCGGTACAATGAGCAGTTCTTC.

The chain has TRBV20-1 and TRBJ1-4; TRBD1 might be the D (5 bases). The germline V gene encodes CDR1 DFQATT and CDR2 SNEGSKA (reference sequence). Trimming shortened V by 6 bases and J by 2 bases, and 13 bases separated the two germline ends. The CDR3 consists of 14 residues. The CDR3 DNA reads TGCAGTGCGGGGTCAGGGAGCACTAATGAAAAACTGTTTTTT. Translating it yields CSAGSGSTNEKLFF.

The chain recombines TRBV4-1 with TRBJ2-2; 10 nucleotides line up with TRBD1. Germline V gives CDR1 MGHRA, CDR2 YSYEKL. The CDR3 length is 17 residues. With 1 base clipped from V and 3 bases from J, the junction kept 5 bases outside the gene matches. The CDR3 DNA reads as TGCGCCAGCAGCCAAGCGGCGGGACAGGGGCACACCGGGGAGCTGTTTTTT. Protein sequence: CASSQAAGQGHTGELFF.

This clonotype has more than one count but fewer than ten. Written as DNA, the CDR3 is TGTGCCAGCAGCCATCAGGGGGGTGGGTCGGAGACCCAGTACTTC. Amino acids: CASSHQGGGSETQYF. The chain is built from TRBV6-1 and TRBJ2-5; possibly TRBD1 for D (7 bases). This CDR3 contains 15 residues. Germline CDR1 is MNHNS and CDR2 is SASEGT. Trimming removed 6 bases from V and 5 bases from J, with 19 bases in between.

The J gene is TRBJ2-2, the V gene TRBV5-1, with D possibly TRBD2 on 6 matching bases. The germline V gene encodes CDR1 SGHRS and CDR2 YFSETQ. The CDR3 totals 16 residues. V was cut by 0 bases and J by 0 bases, with 9 bases left in between. The CDR3 sequence: CASSLGSGTNTGELFF. The CDR3 DNA sequence: TGCGCCAGCAGCTTGGGTAGCGGAACGAACACCGGGGAGCTGTTTTTT.

For the CDR3, the DNA is TGTGCCAGCAGCTTAGCTGGACAACGAAACACCATATATTTT. Protein: CASSLAGQRNTIYF. J is TRBJ1-3 and V is TRBV11-2; a possible D gene is TRBD1 (5 bases). Germline V CDR1 and CDR2: SGHAT, FQNNGV. This CDR3 contains 14 residues. The germline V and J ends were trimmed by 1 base and 5 bases, with 9 bases remaining between them.

The table lists this clonotype with a count of one. The chain recombines TRBV10-3 with TRBJ2-5; D unresolved. The CDR3 has 13 amino acids. V was pared by 10 bases and J by 5 bases, with 17 bases between. The germline V gene encodes CDR1 ENHRY and CDR2 SYGVKD. The CDR3 reads CATTPGLGETQYF. In nucleotides, the CDR3 is TGTGCCACCACCCCGGGTCTAGGGGAGACCCAGTACTTC.

The rearrangement uses TRBV7-2 and TRBJ2-7; TRBD2 agrees at 8 bases. With V trimmed by 7 bases and J by 3 bases, 11 bases remained unmatched. This CDR3 contains 15 residues. Looked up from germline, CDR1 is SGHTA and CDR2 is FQGNSA. In nucleotides, the CDR3 is TGTGCCAGCATCCCGTCGGGGGGGCGCTTCTACGAGCAGTACTTC. It specifies CASIPSGGRFYEQYF.

This clonotype showed up just a few times. The chain combines TRBV20-1 with TRBJ2-7; 15 bases match TRBD2. The trim removed 3 bases at V and 3 bases at J, leaving 15 bases unmatched. CDR1 is DFQATT and CDR2 is SNEGSKA in the germline V gene (reference sequence). The CDR3 is 19 residues long. The CDR3 is CSARPAGLAGGIDNYEQYF. CDR3 DNA sequence: TGCAGTGCTAGGCCCGCGGGACTAGCGGGAGGAATTGACAACTACGAGCAGTACTTC.

This clonotype was detected only a few times. The chain joins TRBV29-1 to TRBJ2-3; 7 positions match TRBD1. V lost 2 bases, J lost 3 bases, and 5 bases stayed unmatched. Germline CDR1 reads SQVTM; CDR2 reads ANQGSEA. The CDR3 extends over 14 amino acids. Written as DNA, the CDR3 is TGCAGCGTTGAAAGTAGGGGGCCAACAGATACGCAGTATTTT. It codes for CSVESRGPTDTQYF.

This clonotype was seen a few times. The gene calls are TRBV9 and TRBJ2-1; the D gene is possibly TRBD2 (5 bases). The CDR3 totals 14 residues. V was pared by 4 bases and J by 4 bases, with 12 bases between. Germline assignment: CDR1 SGDLS and CDR2 YYNGEE. CDR3: CASSPMDLYNEQFF. In DNA, the CDR3 is TGTGCCAGCAGCCCCATGGACTTATACAATGAGCAGTTCTTC.

The genes are TRBV6-2 or TRBV6-3 and TRBJ2-1; 9 positions match TRBD2. The trim removed 0 bases at V and 7 bases at J, leaving 7 bases unmatched. Germline values: CDR1 MNHEY, CDR2 SVGEGT. CDR3 size: 16 residues. CDR3: CASSYSGGRARNEQFF. The CDR3 DNA follows: TGTGCCAGCAGTTACTCGGGCGGGAGGGCAAGAAATGAGCAGTTCTTC.

The V gene is TRBV20-1, the J gene TRBJ2-3; 10 bases line up with TRBD2. The CDR3 runs to 16 residues. Trimming took 2 bases from V and 4 from J; bases not matched to a gene: 9. CDR1 and CDR2 from the germline V gene are DFQATT and SNEGSKA (reference sequence). The CDR3 sequence is CSARPSGRAGSDTQYF. The CDR3 region has the DNA TGCAGTGCTAGACCCAGCGGGAGGGCCGGGTCAGATACGCAGTATTTT.

This clonotype appeared a few times. This sequence joins TRBV28 and TRBJ1-2; perhaps TRBD1 as D (5 bases). The germline V gene has CDR1 MDHEN and CDR2 SYDVKM. Trimming cost V 5 bases and J 2 bases, with 18 bases left between them. There are 16 residues in the CDR3. This CDR3 is CASSHRNRAVNYGYTF. CDR3 bases: TGTGCCAGCAGTCACAGGAATAGGGCAGTGAACTATGGCTACACCTTC.

The chain employs TRBV12-3 or TRBV12-4 and TRBJ2-1; 10 bases line up with TRBD2. This CDR3 contains 16 residues. Trimming removed 8 bases from V and 2 bases from J; junction bases left unmatched: 9. DNA of the CDR3: TGTGCCAGCGCTAGGTGGAGCGGGGGGGCCTACAATGAGCAGTTCTTC. It is translated as CASARWSGGAYNEQFF.

The chain couples TRBV20-1 to TRBJ2-3, with unresolved D. Germline assignment: CDR1 DFQATT and CDR2 SNEGSKA (reference sequence). The CDR3 spans 14 residues. Trimming shortened V by 5 bases and J by 0 bases, and 12 bases separated the two germline ends. CDR3 residues: CSALDLFSTDTQYF. The DNA for the CDR3 is TGCAGTGCTCTGGACCTGTTTAGCACAGATACGCAGTATTTT.

The chain employs TRBV11-2 and TRBJ2-7, with TRBD1 matching over 9 bases. CDR1 and CDR2 (germline): SGHAT, FQNNGV. The CDR3 contains 15 residues. The trim removed 5 bases at V and 5 bases at J, leaving 10 bases unmatched. In DNA form, the CDR3 reads TGTGCCAGCAGCAAGGTACAGGGGGCCGTGAACGAGCAGTACTTC. It codes for CASSKVQGAVNEQYF.

The V and J genes are TRBV28 and TRBJ2-3, with 9 bases aligning to TRBD2. The CDR3 has 15 amino acids. CDR1 and CDR2 (germline): MDHEN, SYDVKM. The J segment lost 13 bases and the V segment lost 1 base, leaving 12 bases of the junction unmatched. Here the CDR3 reads CASSLSAGGALGEYF. The CDR3 DNA reads as TGTGCCAGCAGTTTATCCGCGGGGGGGGCCCTTGGGGAGTATTTT.

This clonotype was found a few times. The chain uses TRBV11-2 and TRBJ2-7; no reliable D call. There are 14 residues in the CDR3. Germline V gene sequence: CDR1 SGHAT, CDR2 FQNNGV. V was shortened by 1 base and J by 6 bases, with 13 bases between the two germline ends. The CDR3 here is CASSLGTSRPEQYV. CDR3 nucleotide sequence: TGTGCCAGCAGCTTAGGTACAAGCAGACCCGAGCAGTACGTC.

This clonotype has more than one count but fewer than ten. The chain has TRBV5-1 and TRBJ2-5, with 10 nucleotides matching TRBD2. The germline V gene encodes CDR1 SGHRS and CDR2 YFSETQ. Germline trimming cut 4 bases from V and 4 bases from J; bases unmatched to any gene: 10. This CDR3 has 16 amino acids. This CDR3 is CASSLLQAGGRETQYF. Written as DNA, the CDR3 is TGCGCCAGCAGCCTCCTCCAAGCGGGGGGGCGAGAGACCCAGTACTTC.

The chain combines TRBV12-3 or TRBV12-4 with TRBJ2-2; perhaps TRBD1 as D (5 bases). This CDR3 spans 15 amino acids. V gave up 3 bases and J gave up 7 bases, with 15 bases separating them. CDR3 nucleotide sequence: TGTGCCAGCAGTTTCTCTCCAGGGATAATCGGGGAGCTGTTTTTT. This encodes CASSFSPGIIGELFF.

This chain joins TRBV5-1 and TRBJ2-7; 10 nucleotides match TRBD2. The V and J ends lost 6 bases and 6 bases, in that order; junction bases with no gene match: 12. In germline, CDR1 is SGHRS, CDR2 YFSETQ. The CDR3 totals 15 residues. This CDR3 is CASKFLASGSGEQYF. In nucleotides, the CDR3 is TGCGCCAGCAAATTCTTGGCTAGCGGGAGTGGCGAGCAGTACTTC.

This chain joins TRBV4-2 and TRBJ2-6; D not resolved. The ends were cut back, 0 bases at V and 0 bases at J, with 15 bases in the middle. This CDR3 has 19 amino acids. Germline assignment: CDR1 LGHNA and CDR2 YNFKEQ. The CDR3 region is CASSQDTRSSTSGANVLTF. CDR3 nucleotide sequence: TGTGCCAGCAGCCAAGATACCCGTTCTTCGACCTCTGGGGCCAACGTCCTGACTTTC.

The rearrangement links TRBV7-2 to TRBJ2-5; D might be TRBD2 (5 bases). V was pared by 5 bases and J by 5 bases, with 15 bases between. The CDR3 contains 14 residues. The germline V gene encodes CDR1 SGHTA and CDR2 FQGNSA. The CDR3 nucleotides are TGTGCCAGCAGCCCCCTCAGGACTGGGGAGACCCAGTACTTC. It encodes CASSPLRTGETQYF.

This sequence joins TRBV5-5 and TRBJ2-6; the match to TRBD2 covers 9 bases. Per the germline V gene, CDR1 is SGHKS and CDR2 is YYEKEE (reference sequence). The J segment lost 2 bases and the V segment lost 1 base, leaving 4 bases of the junction unmatched. This CDR3 comprises 17 residues. This CDR3 is CASSLKAGGTGANVLTF. CDR3 sequence (DNA): TGTGCCAGCAGCTTGAAAGCGGGAGGTACTGGGGCCAACGTCCTGACTTTC.

The rearrangement links TRBV5-1 to TRBJ2-3; D remains ambiguous. Looked up from germline, CDR1 is SGHRS and CDR2 is YFSETQ. The CDR3 covers 13 residues. V gave up 0 bases and J gave up 6 bases, with 8 bases separating them. The CDR3 reads CASSLAPHDTQYF. The CDR3 bases are TGCGCCAGCAGCTTGGCACCCCATGATACGCAGTATTTT.